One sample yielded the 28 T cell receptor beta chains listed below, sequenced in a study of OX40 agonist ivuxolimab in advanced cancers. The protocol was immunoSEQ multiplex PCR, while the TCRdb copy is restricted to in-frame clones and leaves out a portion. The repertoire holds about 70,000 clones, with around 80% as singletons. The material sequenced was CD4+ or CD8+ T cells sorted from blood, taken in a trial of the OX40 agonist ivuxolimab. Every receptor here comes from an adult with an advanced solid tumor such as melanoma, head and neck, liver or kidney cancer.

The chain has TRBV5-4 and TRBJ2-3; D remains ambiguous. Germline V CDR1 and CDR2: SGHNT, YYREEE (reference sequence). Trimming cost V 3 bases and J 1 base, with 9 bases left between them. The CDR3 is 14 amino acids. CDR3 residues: CASSSGRGTDTQYF. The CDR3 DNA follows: TGTGCCAGCAGCTCCGGACGGGGCACAGATACGCAGTATTTT.

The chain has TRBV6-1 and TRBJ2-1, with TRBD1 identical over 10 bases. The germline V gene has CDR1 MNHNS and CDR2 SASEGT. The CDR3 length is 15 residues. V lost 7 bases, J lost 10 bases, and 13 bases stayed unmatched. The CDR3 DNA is TGTGCCAGCAAGGGACGGGGACAGGGGCCGGGGGAGCAGTTCTTC. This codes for CASKGRGQGPGEQFF.

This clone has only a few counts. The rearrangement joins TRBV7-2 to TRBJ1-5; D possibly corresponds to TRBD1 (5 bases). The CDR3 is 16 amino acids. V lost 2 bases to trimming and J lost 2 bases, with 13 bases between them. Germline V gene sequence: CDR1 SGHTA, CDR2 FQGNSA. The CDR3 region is CASSLRGAGGNQPQHF. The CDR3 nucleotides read TGTGCCAGCAGCTTACGGGGCGCGGGGGGCAATCAGCCCCAGCATTTT.

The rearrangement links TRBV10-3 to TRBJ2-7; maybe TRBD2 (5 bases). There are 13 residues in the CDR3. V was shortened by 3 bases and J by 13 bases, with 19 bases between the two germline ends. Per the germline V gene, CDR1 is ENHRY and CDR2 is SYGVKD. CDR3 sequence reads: CAISDMAGSLFYF. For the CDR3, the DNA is TGTGCCATCAGTGATATGGCGGGCAGCTTATTTTACTTC.

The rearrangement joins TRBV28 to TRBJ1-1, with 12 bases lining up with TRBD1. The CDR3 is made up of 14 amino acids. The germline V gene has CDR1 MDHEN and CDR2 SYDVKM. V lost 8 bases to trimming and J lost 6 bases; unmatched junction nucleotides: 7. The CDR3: CASGTGGFGSEAFF. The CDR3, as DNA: TGTGCCAGCGGGACAGGGGGCTTTGGTTCTGAAGCTTTCTTT.

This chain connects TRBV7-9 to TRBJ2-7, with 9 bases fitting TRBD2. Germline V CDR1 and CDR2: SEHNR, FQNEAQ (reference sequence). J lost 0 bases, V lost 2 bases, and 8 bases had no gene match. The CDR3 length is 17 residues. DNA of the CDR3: TGTGCCAGCAGCTTATTTCCTAGCGGGATGAGCTCCTACGAGCAGTACTTC. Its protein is CASSLFPSGMSSYEQYF.

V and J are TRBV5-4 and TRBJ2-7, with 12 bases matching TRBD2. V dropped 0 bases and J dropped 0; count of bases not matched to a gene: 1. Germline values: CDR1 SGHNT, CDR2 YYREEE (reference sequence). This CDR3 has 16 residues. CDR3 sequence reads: CASSLEGLAGSYEQYF. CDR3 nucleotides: TGTGCCAGCAGCTTGGAGGGACTAGCGGGCTCCTACGAGCAGTACTTC.

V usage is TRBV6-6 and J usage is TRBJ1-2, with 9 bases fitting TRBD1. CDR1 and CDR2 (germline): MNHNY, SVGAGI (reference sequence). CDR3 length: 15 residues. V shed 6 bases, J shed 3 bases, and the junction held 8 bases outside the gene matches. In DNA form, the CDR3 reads TGTGCCAGCAGGGGCTTGACAGGGGGGGACTATGGCTACACCTTC. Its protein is CASRGLTGGDYGYTF.

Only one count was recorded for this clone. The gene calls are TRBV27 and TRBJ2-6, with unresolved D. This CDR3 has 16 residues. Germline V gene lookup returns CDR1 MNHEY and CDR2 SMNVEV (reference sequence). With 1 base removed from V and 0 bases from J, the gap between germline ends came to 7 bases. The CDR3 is CASSLFPYSGANVLTF. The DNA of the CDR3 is TGTGCCAGCAGTTTATTCCCCTACTCTGGGGCCAACGTCCTGACTTTC.

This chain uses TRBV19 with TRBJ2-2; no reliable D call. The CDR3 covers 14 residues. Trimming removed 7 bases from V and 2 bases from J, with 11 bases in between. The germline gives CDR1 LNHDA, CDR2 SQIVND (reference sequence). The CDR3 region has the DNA TGTGCCAGTACCGGGCGTCCCAACACCGGGGAGCTGTTTTTT. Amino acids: CASTGRPNTGELFF.

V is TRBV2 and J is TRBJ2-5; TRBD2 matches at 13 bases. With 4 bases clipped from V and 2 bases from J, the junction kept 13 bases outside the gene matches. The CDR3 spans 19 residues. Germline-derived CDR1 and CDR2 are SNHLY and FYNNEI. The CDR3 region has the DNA TGTGCCAGCAGTGGCCCTACTAGCGGGGGGGCCTTTGGGCAAGAGACCCAGTACTTC. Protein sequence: CASSGPTSGGAFGQETQYF. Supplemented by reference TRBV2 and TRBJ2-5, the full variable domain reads EPEVTQTPSHQVTQMGQEVILRCVPISNHLYFYWYRQILGQKVEFLVSFYNNEISEKSEIFDDQFSVERPDGSNFTLKIRSTKLEDSAMYFCASSGPTSGGAFGQETQYFGPGTRLLVL.

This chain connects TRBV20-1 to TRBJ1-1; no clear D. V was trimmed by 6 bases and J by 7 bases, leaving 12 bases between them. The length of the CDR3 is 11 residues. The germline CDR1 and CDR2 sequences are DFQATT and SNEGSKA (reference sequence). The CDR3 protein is CSASGRVEAFF. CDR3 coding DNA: TGCAGTGCCAGCGGGCGGGTTGAAGCTTTCTTT.

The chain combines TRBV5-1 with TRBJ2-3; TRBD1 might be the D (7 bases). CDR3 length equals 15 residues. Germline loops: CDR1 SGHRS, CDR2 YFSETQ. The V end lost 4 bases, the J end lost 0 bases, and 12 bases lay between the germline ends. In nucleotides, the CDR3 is TGCGCCAGCAGCCCCAGGGGGGCTAGCACAGATACGCAGTATTTT. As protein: CASSPRGASTDTQYF.

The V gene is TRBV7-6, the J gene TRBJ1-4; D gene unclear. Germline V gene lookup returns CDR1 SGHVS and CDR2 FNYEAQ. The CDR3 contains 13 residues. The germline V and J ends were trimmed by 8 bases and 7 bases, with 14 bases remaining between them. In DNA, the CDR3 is TGTGCCAGCTCCATCGGCCGGGGTGAAAAACTGTTTTTT. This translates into CASSIGRGEKLFF.

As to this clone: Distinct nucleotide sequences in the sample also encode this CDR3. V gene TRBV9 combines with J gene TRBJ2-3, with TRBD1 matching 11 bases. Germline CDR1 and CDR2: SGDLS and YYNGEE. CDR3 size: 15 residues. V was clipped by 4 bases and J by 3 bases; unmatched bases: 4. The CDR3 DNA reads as TGTGCCAGCAGCTTCGGACAGGGGGCGACAGATACGCAGTATTTT. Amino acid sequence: CASSFGQGATDTQYF.

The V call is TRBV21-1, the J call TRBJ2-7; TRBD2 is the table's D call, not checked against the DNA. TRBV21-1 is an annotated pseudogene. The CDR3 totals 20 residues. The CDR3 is CASSPTVGLAGGDGSYEQYV. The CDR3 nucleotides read TGTGCCAGCAGCCCTACGGTTGGACTAGCGGGGGGAGACGGATCCTACGAGCAGTACGTC.

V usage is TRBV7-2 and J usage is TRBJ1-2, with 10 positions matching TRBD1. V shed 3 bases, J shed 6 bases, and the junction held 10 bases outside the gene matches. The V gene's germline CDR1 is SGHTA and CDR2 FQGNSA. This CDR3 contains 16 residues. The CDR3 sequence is CASSFLPGTGVNGYTF. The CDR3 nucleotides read TGTGCCAGCAGCTTCCTACCCGGGACAGGGGTCAATGGCTACACCTTC.

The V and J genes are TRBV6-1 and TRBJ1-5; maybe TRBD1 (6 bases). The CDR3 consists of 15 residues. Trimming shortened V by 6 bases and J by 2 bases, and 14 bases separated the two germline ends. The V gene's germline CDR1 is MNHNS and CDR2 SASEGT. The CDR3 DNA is TGTGCCAGCAGCAGGGGCGCGTTAGGCAATCAGCCCCAGCATTTT. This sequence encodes CASSRGALGNQPQHF.

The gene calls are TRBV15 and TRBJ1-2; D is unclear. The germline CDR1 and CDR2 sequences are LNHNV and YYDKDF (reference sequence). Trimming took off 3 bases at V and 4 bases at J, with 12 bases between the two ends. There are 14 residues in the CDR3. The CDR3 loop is CATSRDRTSYGYTF. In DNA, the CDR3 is TGTGCCACCAGCAGGGACCGAACGTCCTATGGCTACACCTTC.

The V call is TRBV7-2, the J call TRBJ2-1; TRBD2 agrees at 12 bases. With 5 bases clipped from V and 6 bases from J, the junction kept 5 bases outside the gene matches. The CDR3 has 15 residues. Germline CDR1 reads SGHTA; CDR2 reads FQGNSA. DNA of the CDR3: TGTGCCAGCAGCCCCTCTAGCGGGGGGGCCAATGAGCAGTTCTTC. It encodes CASSPSSGGANEQFF.

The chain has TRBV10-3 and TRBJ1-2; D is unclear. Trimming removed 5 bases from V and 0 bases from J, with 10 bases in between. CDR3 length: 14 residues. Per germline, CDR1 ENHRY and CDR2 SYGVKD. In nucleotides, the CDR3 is TGTGCCATCAGTCGGACTGGGTCTAACTATGGCTACACCTTC. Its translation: CAISRTGSNYGYTF.

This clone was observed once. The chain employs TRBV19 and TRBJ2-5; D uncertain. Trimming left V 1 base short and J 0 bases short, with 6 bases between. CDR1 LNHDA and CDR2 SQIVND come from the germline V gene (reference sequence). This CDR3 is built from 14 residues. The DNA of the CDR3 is TGTGCCAGTAGTATAGGACTGGACCAAGAGACCCAGTACTTC. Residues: CASSIGLDQETQYF.

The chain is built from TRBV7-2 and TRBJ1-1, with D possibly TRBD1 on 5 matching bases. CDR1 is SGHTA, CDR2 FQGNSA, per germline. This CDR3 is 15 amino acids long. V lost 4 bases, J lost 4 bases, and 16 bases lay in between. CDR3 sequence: CASSSGGKGSTEAFF. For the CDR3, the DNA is TGTGCCAGCAGCTCGGGGGGGAAGGGCAGCACTGAAGCTTTCTTT.

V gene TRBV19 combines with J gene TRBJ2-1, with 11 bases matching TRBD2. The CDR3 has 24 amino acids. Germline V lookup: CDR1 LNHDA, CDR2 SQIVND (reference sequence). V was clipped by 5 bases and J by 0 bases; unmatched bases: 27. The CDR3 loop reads CASSPSNGGRGLAGWFSSYNEQFF. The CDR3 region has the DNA TGTGCCAGTAGTCCATCCAATGGGGGGCGCGGACTAGCGGGTTGGTTCAGCTCCTACAATGAGCAGTTCTTC.

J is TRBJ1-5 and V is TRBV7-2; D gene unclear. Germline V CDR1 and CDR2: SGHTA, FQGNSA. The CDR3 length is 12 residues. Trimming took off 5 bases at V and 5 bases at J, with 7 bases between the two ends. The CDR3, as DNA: TGTGCCAGCAGCGTGATAGATCAGCCCCAGCATTTT. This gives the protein CASSVIDQPQHF.

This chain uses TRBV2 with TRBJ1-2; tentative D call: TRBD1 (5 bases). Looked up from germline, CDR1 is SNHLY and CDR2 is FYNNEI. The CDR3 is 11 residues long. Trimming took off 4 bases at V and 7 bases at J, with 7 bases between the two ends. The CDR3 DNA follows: TGTGCCAGCAGTGGAGGGGTTGGCTACACCTTC. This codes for CASSGGVGYTF. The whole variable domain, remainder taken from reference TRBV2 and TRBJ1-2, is EPEVTQTPSHQVTQMGQEVILRCVPISNHLYFYWYRQILGQKVEFLVSFYNNEISEKSEIFDDQFSVERPDGSNFTLKIRSTKLEDSAMYFCASSGGVGYTFGSGTRLTVV.

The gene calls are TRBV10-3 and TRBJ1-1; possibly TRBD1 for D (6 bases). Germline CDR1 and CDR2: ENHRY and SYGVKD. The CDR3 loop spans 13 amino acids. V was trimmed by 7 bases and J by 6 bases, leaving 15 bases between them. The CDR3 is CAINPTGTSEAFF. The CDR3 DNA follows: TGTGCCATCAACCCTACAGGGACATCTGAAGCTTTCTTT.

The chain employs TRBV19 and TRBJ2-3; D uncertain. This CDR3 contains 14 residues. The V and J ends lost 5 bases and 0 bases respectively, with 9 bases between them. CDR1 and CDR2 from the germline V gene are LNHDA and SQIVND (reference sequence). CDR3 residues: CASSGPGSTDTQYF. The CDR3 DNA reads TGTGCCAGTAGTGGCCCTGGGAGCACAGATACGCAGTATTTT.